This T cell receptor (beta chain) emerged from a study of cytomegalovirus exposure and HLA in healthy donors. For the study at large: Earlier, 100 million to 130 million unique TCR beta sequences were recovered from approximately 180 million T cells by an analysis.

PCR involved 60 Vbeta and 13 Jbeta primers. TCRdb's copy holds only in-frame clones and misses some; the assay was immunoSEQ multiplex PCR. This table holds about 170,000 clones, 80% to 85% found once. In germline, CDR1 is MNHNY, CDR2 SVGAGI (reference sequence). V lost 6 bases, J lost 7 bases, and 4 bases stayed unmatched. CDR3 length: 12 amino acids. This chain connects TRBV6-6 to TRBJ2-5; 8 bases align to TRBD1. The sequencing input was PBMCs. This TCR was recovered from a male donor in good health and CMV-seronegative. The CDR3 here is CASSSDRGTQYF. DNA for the CDR3: TGTGCCAGCAGCTCCGACAGGGGGACCCAGTACTTC.